This T cell receptor (beta chain) appears in the sequencing data of a study of Ad26.COV2.S vaccination and SARS-CoV-2 variants. As for treatment: 15 to 20 received Ad26.COV2.S at low or high dose, single or two shots; a few received placebo; per-sample allocation not given. Repertoires come from day 63 after the first vaccine or placebo injection. V lost 7 bases, J lost 5 bases, and 21 bases lay in between. The CDR3 loop spans 15 amino acids. Per germline, CDR1 WSHSY and CDR2 SAAADI. Libraries were prepared by immunoSEQ multiplex PCR; TCRdb keeps only in-frame clonotypes and omits some of them. The sample has 450,000 to 550,000 clones, 85% to 90% seen once.

The chain uses TRBV10-2 and TRBJ2-7; possible D gene TRBD1, 5 bases. The clonotype originates from a person aged 18-60 years who received the Ad26.COV2.S COVID-19 vaccine or a placebo. The sequencing here drew on peripheral blood, taken in a trial of Ad26.COV2.S vaccine versus placebo. The CDR3 nucleotides are TGCGCCAGCAATTCTAAAGCCGGAAGGGGTGACGAGCAGTACTTC. Translating it yields CASNSKAGRGDEQYF.